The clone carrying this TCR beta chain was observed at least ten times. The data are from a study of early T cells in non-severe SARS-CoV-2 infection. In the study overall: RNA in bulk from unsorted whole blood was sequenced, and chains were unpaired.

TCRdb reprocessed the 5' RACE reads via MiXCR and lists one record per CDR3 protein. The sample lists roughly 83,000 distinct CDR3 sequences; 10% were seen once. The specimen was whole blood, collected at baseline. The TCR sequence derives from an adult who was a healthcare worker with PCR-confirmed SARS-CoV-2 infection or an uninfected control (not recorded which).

The CDR3 DNA sequence: TGCAGTGCTTCCGGGACTAGCGGGAGCACAGATACGCAGTATTTT. This gives the protein CSASGTSGSTDTQYF. V gene TRBV20-1 combines with J gene TRBJ2-3; TRBD2 agrees at 12 bases. CDR1 and CDR2 (germline): DFQATT, SNEGSKA (reference sequence). V was clipped by 5 bases and J by 0 bases; unmatched bases: 3. This CDR3 is built from 15 residues.